This paragraph reports one TCR beta chain. The antigen remains undetermined. The CDR3 loop spans 15 amino acids. Looked up from germline, CDR1 is MNHEY and CDR2 is SMNVEV (reference sequence). Trimming removed 1 base from V and 5 bases from J, with 15 bases in between. cDNA prepared by RNA extraction and subsequent reverse transcription served as the template for sequencing. TCRdb keeps only in-frame clones here, not all; method: immunoSEQ multiplex PCR. The sample lists roughly 200,000 clones, around 60% occurring once. The sample is drawn from a study of CD8+ T cells in alopecia areata. Whole-study context: A 6-month period off drug followed tofacitinib, which lasted 6 to 18 months. Study-level findings and limits: Across lesional scalp, and particularly alopecia totalis/universalis, clonality surpassed that of normal scalp. The treated group had a single nonresponder, limiting CD8+ expansion-response conclusions.

Treatment: oral pan-JAK inhibitor, 5-10 mg twice daily. The specimen was CD8+ T cells sorted from blood, collected at week 24, from a patient treated with tofacitinib. This TCR came from a human donor with alopecia areata. The chain has TRBV27 and TRBJ2-7; the D gene is possibly TRBD2 (5 bases). CDR3 loop: CASSLYWGSVNEQYF. CDR3 sequence (DNA): TGTGCCAGCAGTTTATACTGGGGTAGCGTTAACGAGCAGTACTTC.